These 8 T cell receptor beta chains originate from one sample sequenced in a study of monozygotic twins with cystic fibrosis. Measured with immunoSEQ multiplex PCR; TCRdb has only the in-frame clones, and not every one. Of 36,000 or so clones in the sample, just over 90% were seen once. Sequencing was carried out using blood. Every receptor here comes from a boy under 10 years old with cystic fibrosis.

This clone has a single count. The chain employs TRBV6-5 and TRBJ2-3; no clear D. The V and J ends lost 7 bases and 4 bases respectively, with 12 bases between them. Germline V lookup: CDR1 MNHEY, CDR2 SVGAGI. The CDR3 is 13 amino acids. CDR3 DNA sequence: TGTGCCAGCACCGAACCGGGCGCAGATACGCAGTATTTT. Encoded protein: CASTEPGADTQYF.

In DNA, the CDR3 is TGTGCCAGCAGCGTAGGAAGGGAAGCTGGAAACACCATATATTTT. This encodes CASSVGREAGNTIYF. The chain uses TRBV9 and TRBJ1-3; the D is unclear. Germline CDR1 is SGDLS and CDR2 is YYNGEE. Between the trimmed V and J ends, which lost 0 bases and 2 bases, there was a span of 9 bases. CDR3 size: 15 residues.

The chain combines TRBV5-1 with TRBJ2-3, with TRBD1 matching 7 bases. Germline loops: CDR1 SGHRS, CDR2 YFSETQ. V lost 3 bases and J lost 2; bases outside the gene matches: 6. This CDR3 is built from 15 residues. Written as DNA, the CDR3 is TGCGCCAGCAGCTGGGGGACAGAGAACACAGATACGCAGTATTTT. Its translation is CASSWGTENTDTQYF.

The chain links TRBV27 to TRBJ2-3, with 8 bases fitting TRBD2. This CDR3 region has 16 residues. V was pared by 3 bases and J by 2 bases, with 7 bases of the junction left unmatched. Germline loops: CDR1 MNHEY, CDR2 SMNVEV (reference sequence). The CDR3 loop is CASSFRERGNTDTQYF. The CDR3, as DNA: TGTGCCAGCAGTTTCCGGGAGCGGGGGAACACAGATACGCAGTATTTT.

This clone was detected only once. The chain recombines TRBV7-2 with TRBJ1-1, with D tentatively TRBD1 (5 bases). The V gene lost 11 bases and the J gene lost 4 bases, with 14 bases spanning the gap. The germline gives CDR1 SGHTA, CDR2 FQGNSA. The CDR3 consists of 12 residues. The CDR3 DNA reads TGTGCCGGGGGGGGTGAGGGCACTGAAGCTTTCTTT. Residues: CAGGGEGTEAFF.

The V call is TRBV27, the J call TRBJ1-1; D uncertain. This CDR3 is 14 amino acids long. From germline, CDR1 is MNHEY and CDR2 SMNVEV (reference sequence). V lost 0 bases and J 4 bases, leaving 9 bases between the germline ends. The CDR3 DNA reads TGTGCCAGCAGTTTATCTGGGGTAAGCACTGAAGCTTTCTTT. Residues: CASSLSGVSTEAFF.

The V and J genes are TRBV5-4 and TRBJ2-7; 12 positions agree with TRBD2. The CDR3 runs 16 residues. V was clipped by 0 bases and J by 3 bases; unmatched bases: 4. Germline-derived CDR1 and CDR2 are SGHNT and YYREEE (reference sequence). CDR3 residues: CASSLGLAGEGYEQYF. For the CDR3, the DNA is TGTGCCAGCAGCTTGGGACTAGCGGGGGAGGGCTACGAGCAGTACTTC.

The chain couples TRBV2 to TRBJ1-2; 11 nucleotides align to TRBD1. The V gene's germline CDR1 is SNHLY and CDR2 FYNNEI. J was trimmed by 3 bases and V by 6 bases; bases with no gene match: 3. There are 14 residues in the CDR3. The CDR3 sequence: CASRGTGGDYGYTF. The CDR3 DNA reads as TGTGCCAGCAGGGGGACAGGGGGGGACTATGGCTACACCTTC.